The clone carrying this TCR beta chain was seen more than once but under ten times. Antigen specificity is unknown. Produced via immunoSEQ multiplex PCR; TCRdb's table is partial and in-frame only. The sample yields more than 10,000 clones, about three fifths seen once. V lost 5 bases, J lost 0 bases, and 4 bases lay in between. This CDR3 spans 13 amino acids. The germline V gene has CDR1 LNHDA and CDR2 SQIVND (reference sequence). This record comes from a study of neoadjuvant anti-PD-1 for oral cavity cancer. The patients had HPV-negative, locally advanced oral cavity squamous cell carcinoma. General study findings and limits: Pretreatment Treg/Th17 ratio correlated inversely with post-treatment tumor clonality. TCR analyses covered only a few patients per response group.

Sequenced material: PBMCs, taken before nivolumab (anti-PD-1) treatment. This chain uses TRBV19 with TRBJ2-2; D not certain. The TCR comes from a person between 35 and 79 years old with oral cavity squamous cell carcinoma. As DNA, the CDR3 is TGTGCCAGTAGTCCAACGAACACCGGGGAGCTGTTTTTT. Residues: CASSPTNTGELFF.